This TCR beta chain was found in a study of T-cell reconstitution after alpha-beta-depleted transplantation in children. This clonotype was observed a few times. This CDR3 has 19 residues. Germline-derived CDR1 and CDR2 are MNHEY and SVGEGT. The ends lost 0 bases at V and 2 bases at J; junction bases unmatched: 12. Unique molecular identifiers featured in how the TCRbeta library was prepared. TCRdb re-called the PCR reads through MiXCR, storing one row per CDR3 protein. This sample has 350,000 to 450,000 distinct CDR3 sequences, with 13% found just once. Sequenced here: PBMCs, sampled from the stem cell graft. This clonotype was obtained from a human donor who donated a stem cell graft to a child with Fanconi anemia. This rearrangement joins TRBV6-2 or TRBV6-3 to TRBJ1-4; TRBD1 aligns across 7 bases. CDR3 region: CASSYSIGTATTTNEKLFF. The CDR3 bases are TGTGCCAGCAGTTACTCAATCGGGACAGCGACGACGACTAATGAAAAACTGTTTTTT.